This entry features one TCR beta chain sequence. This clonotype turned up a few times. This receptor's antigen is unknown. There are no base qualities to consult, and no much larger clone falls within one base. From its cysteine to its phenylalanine, the CDR3 spans 17 amino acids. Kept here is only the CDR3 DNA, which spans 51 bases and is read in frame from base 1. Between the V and J ends, shortened by 2 bases and 5 bases respectively, the junction contains 18 bases. The germline V gene gives CDR1 as MNHEY and CDR2 as SVGEGT. This sample was taken from a study of vaccination and CD4 T cells after COVID-19 (dated by TCRdb to 2022 to 2024). At the level of the whole study: Convalescent patients had a positive SARS-CoV-2 result on nasal swab PCR, and of these patients, nine had mild disease and one had severe disease. Post-vaccine blood samples were taken a median of around 68 days after the second vaccine dose, with a range of 14 to 241 days. The convalescent cohort included six males and four females, with two Hispanic individuals, seven Caucasians, two Asians and one multiracial person. Participants got two doses of the Pfizer-BioNTech BNT162b2 vaccine (n=8) or two doses of the Moderna mRNA-1273 vaccine (n=2). For stimulating the cultures, overlapping spike peptide pools were used, derived from SARS-CoV-2 as well as from the common cold coronaviruses HCoV-NL63, HCoV-OC43 and HCoV-229E. The spike-specific CD4+ TCR repertoire was compared before and after mRNA vaccination in under 11 COVID-19 convalescent patients and a handful of infection-naive healthy vaccine recipients. As controls, cultures received a CEFX viral epitope pool (the positive control), an HIV-1 Nef peptide pool (the negative control), or no peptide at all. Post-COVID blood samples were collected from convalescent patients a median of around 100 days after diagnosis, with a range of roughly 30 to 161 days.

Here is what the overall study found, with its caveats: The study included relatively few convalescent patients and did not analyze early timepoints after natural infection. Nearly all vaccine-specific clones in convalescent patients (304 of 307) were mono-reactive for SARS-CoV-2 spike rather than cross-reactive with common cold coronaviruses. Among the post-vaccine SARS-CoV-2-reactive clones in convalescent patients, a median about 89% showed up only after vaccination, which suggests vaccine-specific priming. The median count of SARS-CoV-2-reactive clonotypes went up from 20 to 25 after infection to about 40 after vaccination, although the change was not significant.

The method was PCR. At the Johns Hopkins FTIC core, DNA from the cultured CD4+ T cells underwent TCR sequencing with the Oncomine TCR Beta short-read assay. Genomic DNA was extracted from the cultured CD4+ T cells with the QIAamp micro DNA kit. The Oncomine TCR Beta libraries from cultured CD4+ T cells were pooled using unique dual indexes and then sequenced on an Illumina iSeq 100. Per the authors' processing: Non-productive sequences were removed, and CDR3s that did not start with C, did not end with F or W, or were shorter than 7 amino acids were discarded. The MANAFEST web application was used to identify antigen-specific clonotypes by comparing peptide-stimulated wells against reference wells and other culture wells. An FDR below 0.05, an odds ratio above 5, and a productive frequency above 0.1% in at least two of three replicate wells were required for clones to be considered positive. Clonotypes that were significantly expanded in both SARS-CoV-2 spike wells and at least one common cold coronavirus spike condition were defined as cross-reactive. Similarity between CDR3 sequences was evaluated in R version 3.6.1 using Levenshtein distances (stringdist) and unrooted phylogenetic trees (ape). TCRdb redid the processing of the public reads, applying fastp at Q25 and MiXCR, and retained in-frame beta chains. Entries are consolidated by CDR3 protein sequence, retaining the most common genes and DNA. TCRdb's processing, not the authors', yielded these V and J calls. In this sample the table shows about 2,700 distinct CDR3 sequences, less than 45% of which occur a single time. The top ten clonotypes cover 35% to 55% of the sample.

Explained via the paper, the treatment or condition label denotes: approximately nine-day PBMC culture with coronavirus spike peptide pools or control peptides (ViraFEST assay). The ViraFEST assay was used in the study, in which antigen-specific T cells were expanded with peptide pools and expanded clonotypes were subsequently identified by TCR sequencing. Positive SARS-CoV-2 PCR tests in the convalescent patients dated from March to December 2020, before Alpha, Beta and Delta variants emerged in the United States. Over 1.5 million PBMCs per well were cultured in IMDM with approximately 5% human AB serum and approximately 10 IU/ml IL-2, plus 10 ug/ml peptide pools. Half of the culture medium was replaced with fresh IL-2-containing medium on days 3 and 7. After about nine days of culture, CD4+ T cells were isolated by negative selection with the EasySep CD4+ T cell isolation kit. Ficoll-Paque Plus gradient centrifugation was used to isolate PBMCs from whole blood, and the isolated PBMCs were then either used fresh or cryopreserved at -140C. Triplicate wells were generally used for each culture condition.

The sequence came from a human donor who had recovered from COVID-19. The sequenced material came from CD4+ T cells from blood, cultured in vitro. The V and J genes are TRBV6-2 or TRBV6-3 and TRBJ2-2; a weak D assignment points to TRBD1 (6 bases agree). The CDR3 corresponds to CASSYEQGQNPTGELFF. The sequence in DNA is TGTGCCAGCAGTTACGAACAGGGACAAAATCCGACCGGGGAGCTGTTTTTT.